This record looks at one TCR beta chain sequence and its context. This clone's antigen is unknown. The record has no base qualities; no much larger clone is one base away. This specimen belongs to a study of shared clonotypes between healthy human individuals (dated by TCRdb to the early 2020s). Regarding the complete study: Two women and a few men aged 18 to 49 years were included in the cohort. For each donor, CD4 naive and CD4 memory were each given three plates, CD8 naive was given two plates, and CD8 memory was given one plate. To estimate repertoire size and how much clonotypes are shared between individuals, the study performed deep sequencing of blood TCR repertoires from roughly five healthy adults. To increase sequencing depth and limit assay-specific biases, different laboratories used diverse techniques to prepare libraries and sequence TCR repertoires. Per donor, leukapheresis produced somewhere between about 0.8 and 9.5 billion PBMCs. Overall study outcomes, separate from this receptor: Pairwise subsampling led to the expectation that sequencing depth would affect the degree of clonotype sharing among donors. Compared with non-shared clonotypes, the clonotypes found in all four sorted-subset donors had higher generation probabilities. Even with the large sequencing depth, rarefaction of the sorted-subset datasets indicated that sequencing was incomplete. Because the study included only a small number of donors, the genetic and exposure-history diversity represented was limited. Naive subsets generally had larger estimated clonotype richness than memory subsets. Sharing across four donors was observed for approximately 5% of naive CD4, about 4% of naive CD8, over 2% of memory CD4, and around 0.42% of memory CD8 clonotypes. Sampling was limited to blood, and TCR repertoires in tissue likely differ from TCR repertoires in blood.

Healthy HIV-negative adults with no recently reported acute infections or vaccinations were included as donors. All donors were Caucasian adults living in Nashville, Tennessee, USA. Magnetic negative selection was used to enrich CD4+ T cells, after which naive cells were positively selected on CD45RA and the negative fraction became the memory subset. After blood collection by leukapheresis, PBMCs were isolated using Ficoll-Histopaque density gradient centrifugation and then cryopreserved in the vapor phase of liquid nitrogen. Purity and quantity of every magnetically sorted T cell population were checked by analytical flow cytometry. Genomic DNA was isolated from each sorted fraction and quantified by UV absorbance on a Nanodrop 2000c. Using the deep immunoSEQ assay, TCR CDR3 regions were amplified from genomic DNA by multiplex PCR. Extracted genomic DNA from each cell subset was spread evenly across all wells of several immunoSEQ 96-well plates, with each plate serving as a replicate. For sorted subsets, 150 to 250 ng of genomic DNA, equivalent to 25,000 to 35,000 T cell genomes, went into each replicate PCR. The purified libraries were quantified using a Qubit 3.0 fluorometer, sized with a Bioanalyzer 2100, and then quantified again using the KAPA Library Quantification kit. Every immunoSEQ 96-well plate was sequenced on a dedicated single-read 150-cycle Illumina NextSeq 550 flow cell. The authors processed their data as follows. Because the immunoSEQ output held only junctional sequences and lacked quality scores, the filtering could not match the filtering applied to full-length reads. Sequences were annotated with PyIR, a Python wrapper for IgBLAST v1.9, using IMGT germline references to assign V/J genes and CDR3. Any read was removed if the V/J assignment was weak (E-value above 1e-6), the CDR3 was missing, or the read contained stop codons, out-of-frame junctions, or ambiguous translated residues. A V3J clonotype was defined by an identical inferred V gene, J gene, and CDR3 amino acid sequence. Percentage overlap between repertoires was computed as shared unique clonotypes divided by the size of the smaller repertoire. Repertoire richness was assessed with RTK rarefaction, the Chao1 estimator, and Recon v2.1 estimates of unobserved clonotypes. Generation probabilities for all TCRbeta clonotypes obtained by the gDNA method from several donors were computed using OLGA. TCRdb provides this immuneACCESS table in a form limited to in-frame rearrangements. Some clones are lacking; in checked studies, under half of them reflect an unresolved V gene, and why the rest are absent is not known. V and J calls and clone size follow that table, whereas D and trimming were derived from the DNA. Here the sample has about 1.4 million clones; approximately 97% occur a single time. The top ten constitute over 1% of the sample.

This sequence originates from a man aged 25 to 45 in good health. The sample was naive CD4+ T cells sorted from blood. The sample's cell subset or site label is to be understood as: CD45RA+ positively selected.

The nucleotide sequence reads TGTGCCAGCAGCAGACCGGGAGACATCCCTCGACTTGGCTACACCTTC. Translation gives CASSRPGDIPRLGYTF. This receptor chain uses TRBV2 and TRBJ1-2; confidence is insufficient to name the D gene. The CDR3 numbers 16 residues from cysteine through phenylalanine. The entry retains the CDR3 DNA only, 48 bases that are in frame from base 1. Trimming at the junction amounts to 6 bases on V and 7 bases on J, and the germline ends lie 24 bases apart. CDR1 and CDR2 are read off the germline V gene as SNHLY and FYNNEI.